This T cell receptor beta chain emerged from a study of shared clonotypes between healthy human individuals. Data came from immunoSEQ multiplex PCR; TCRdb stores just in-frame clones and leaves some out. Of about 1 million clones in the sample, about three quarters were seen once. The CDR3 contains 15 residues. Germline V gene data show CDR1 as LNHNV and CDR2 as YYDKDF (reference sequence). V dropped 1 base and J dropped 1 base, with 10 bases sitting between them. This chain links TRBV15 with TRBJ1-1; D is possibly TRBD1 (5 bases). The material sequenced was memory CD4+ T cells sorted from blood. Subset indicated: CD45RA-negative fraction. The clonotype comes from a man between 18 and 29 years old in good health. The CDR3 nucleotides read TGTGCCACCAGCAGAGCGTTCGGGGGGAACACTGAAGCTTTCTTT. As protein: CATSRAFGGNTEAFF.